This entry concerns a single T cell receptor (beta chain). This CDR3 has 17 residues. Trimming took 0 bases from V and 7 from J; bases not matched to a gene: 7. The V gene's germline CDR1 is SGHTA and CDR2 FQGTGA. These data originate in a study of blood T cell repertoires in COVID-19. On the study more broadly: Samples of COVID-19 (acute and convalescent) were obtained from the United States, Italy and Spain. PBMCs, B-cell-depleted T cells, or T cells were the source of the cDNA or gDNA that made up the material.

Per the original data handling: Nucleated cell number was recorded as an estimate derived from reference gene primer amplification. Assay: immunoSEQ multiplex PCR; the TCRdb copy retains only in-frame clones and omits some. Clone size and V and J calls were adopted from that table, with D and trimming inferred from the DNA. The sample holds 100,000 to 140,000 clones, more than 70% seen once. The sample comprised peripheral blood. The receptor was derived from a man in his forties with active or convalescent COVID-19. The chain employs TRBV7-3 and TRBJ2-1; TRBD1 matches at 12 bases. The CDR3 sequence: CASSLTGTGGVWNEQFF. In DNA, the CDR3 is TGTGCCAGCAGCTTAACTGGGACAGGGGGCGTTTGGAATGAGCAGTTCTTC.